Reported below is one T cell receptor (beta chain). The germline gene is not matched at one end of the junction; a read error may be the cause. CDR1 is SNHLY, CDR2 FYNNEI, per germline. The CDR3 is 19 amino acids. These data originate in a study of T cell responses to AZD1222 COVID-19 vaccine. Data came from immunoSEQ multiplex PCR; TCRdb stores just in-frame clones and leaves some out. The sample has about 180,000 clones, around 88% seen once. The chain carries TRBV2 and TRBJ2-7; 10 bases match TRBD1. This clonotype originated in an adult in good health. This material consisted of peripheral blood, taken on day 0 of AZD1222 vaccination. The CDR3 DNA is TGTGCCAGCTGTGAAGGGGGGGGACAGGGGAGGGCCACCTCCTACGAGCAGTACTTC. The encoded protein is CASCEGGGQGRATSYEQYF.